The sequence of this T cell receptor (beta chain) was determined in a study of neurological immune-mediated disorders. The authors produced cDNA by 5'RACE using 10-nucleotide random UMIs. TCRdb re-analysed the 5' RACE reads in MiXCR, keeping a single row per CDR3 protein. The sample includes 65,000 to 95,000 distinct CDR3 sequences, 4.5% to 7.5% of them seen just once. Time point denoted: longitudinal time-point 2. CDR1 DFQATT and CDR2 SNEGSKA come from the germline V gene (reference sequence). The trim removed 6 bases at V and 1 base at J, leaving 7 bases unmatched. This CDR3 contains 14 residues. Sequencing input: PBMCs. The sequence came from a woman aged 60 to 75 with multiple sclerosis. V is TRBV20-1 and J is TRBJ2-7; TRBD1 matches at 9 bases. The CDR3 here is CSAGVGTGSYEQYF. CDR3 DNA: TGCAGTGCCGGAGTGGGGACAGGGTCCTACGAGCAGTACTTC.